This is a list of T cell receptor beta chains from one sample in a study of cytomegalovirus exposure and HLA in healthy donors. Only in-frame clones appear in the TCRdb table, and some are missing; sequencing was by immunoSEQ multiplex PCR. The sample consists of around 82,000 clones, 78% of them appearing once. The sample was PBMCs. The receptors originated from a male donor in good health and CMV-seropositive. Both conserved end residues are part of each CDR3. D genes are given only for firm matches. A clone size is listed for some rows: how often the clone was seen (once, few, many), or a class if it is expanded.

CASRRGGDYGYTF	TGTGCCAGCAGGCGGGGGGGGGACTATGGCTACACCTTC	TRBV28	TRBJ1-2	NA	NA
CASSLAPRALSGANVLTF	TGTGCCAGCAGCTTAGCCCCGAGGGCACTCTCTGGGGCCAACGTCCTGACTTTC	TRBV7-9	TRBJ2-6	NA	NA
CASSVRTGVSSAEAFF	TGTGCCAGCAGCGTTCGGACAGGGGTTAGTTCGGCTGAAGCTTTCTTT	TRBV9	TRBJ1-1	few	TRBD1
CASSRLPGQVNEKLFF	TGTGCCAGCAGCCGACTTCCGGGACAGGTCAATGAAAAACTGTTTTTT	TRBV7-2	TRBJ1-4	NA	TRBD1
CASSTGTVINEKLFF	TGTGCCAGCAGTACCGGGACAGTCATTAATGAAAAACTGTTTTTT	TRBV7-8	TRBJ1-4	NA	TRBD1
CASGNSPLHF	TGCGCCTCAGGGAATTCACCCCTCCACTTT	TRBV4-3	TRBJ1-6	few	NA
CASSLGGPASNQPQHF	TGCGCCAGCAGCTTGGGCGGGCCAGCTAGCAATCAGCCCCAGCATTTT	TRBV5-1	TRBJ1-5	once	NA
CATDSGFGETQYF	TGTGCCACCGATAGCGGTTTTGGAGAGACCCAGTACTTC	TRBV6-1	TRBJ2-5	NA	NA
CASRLDGTDAYNEQFF	TGTGCCAGCAGACTTGACGGGACAGATGCTTACAATGAGCAGTTCTTC	TRBV6-6	TRBJ2-1	NA	TRBD1
CASSVTGVDYGYTF	TGTGCCAGCAGTGTAACAGGGGTAGACTATGGCTACACCTTC	TRBV6-1	TRBJ1-2	NA	TRBD1
CASSFYRGRGTEAFF	TGCGCCAGCAGCTTTTACAGGGGGCGCGGCACTGAAGCTTTCTTT	TRBV5-1	TRBJ1-1	NA	TRBD1
CASSLGGWAFF	TGTGCCAGCAGTTTAGGGGGGTGGGCTTTCTTT	TRBV28	TRBJ1-1	NA	NA
CASSLGLAGIYEQYF	TGCGCCAGCAGCTTGGGGCTAGCGGGTATCTACGAGCAGTACTTC	TRBV5-1	TRBJ2-7	once	TRBD2
CASSASDEQFF	TGTGCCAGCAGCGCTAGCGATGAGCAGTTCTTC	TRBV9	TRBJ2-1	NA	NA
CSVENPDRDNYGYTF	TGCAGCGTTGAAAATCCCGACAGGGATAACTATGGCTACACCTTC	TRBV29-1	TRBJ1-2	NA	TRBD1
CASSSQGGRAWYEQYF	TGTGCCAGCAGCTCTCAAGGGGGGAGGGCCTGGTACGAGCAGTACTTC	TRBV7-2	TRBJ2-7	NA	NA
CASSESGEAYEQYF	TGTGCCAGCAGTGAAAGTGGGGAGGCCTACGAGCAGTACTTC	TRBV6-5	TRBJ2-7	NA	NA
CAWSSLQGNQPQHF	TGTGCCTGGAGTTCTCTTCAGGGTAATCAGCCCCAGCATTTT	TRBV30	TRBJ1-5	NA	NA
CAAVAGGHNYGYTF	TGTGCCGCGGTCGCCGGGGGGCATAACTATGGCTACACCTTC	TRBV28	TRBJ1-2	few	NA
CASGTAGRSNEKLFF	TGTGCCAGCGGGACCGCGGGACGGTCTAATGAAAAACTGTTTTTT	TRBV28	TRBJ1-4	NA	NA
CASSFVEGTPTAYEQYF	TGTGCCAGCAGTTTCGTGGAGGGGACGCCAACCGCCTACGAGCAGTACTTC	TRBV27	TRBJ2-7	NA	NA
CASSLQGAGETQYF	TGTGCCAGCAGCCTGCAGGGGGCAGGAGAGACCCAGTACTTC	TRBV5-4	TRBJ2-5	NA	TRBD1
CASSTLTRAQETQYF	TGCGCCAGCAGCACATTAACGCGGGCCCAAGAGACCCAGTACTTC	TRBV5-1	TRBJ2-5	once	NA
CASSPSVENEQYF	TGTGCCAGCTCACCATCTGTAGAGAACGAGCAGTACTTC	TRBV18	TRBJ2-7	NA	NA
CASSPGGHPDPGNTIYF	TGTGCCAGCAGCCCAGGGGGACACCCAGATCCTGGAAACACCATATATTTT	TRBV9	TRBJ1-3	NA	TRBD1
CASSYIAGDEQFF	TGTGCCAGCAGCTACATTGCTGGAGATGAGCAGTTCTTC	TRBV5-6	TRBJ2-1	few	NA
CASMAGQGYHNSPLHF	TGTGCCAGTATGGCGGGACAGGGCTACCATAATTCACCCCTCCACTTT	TRBV19	TRBJ1-6	once	TRBD1
CASSSLLGGRGNTIYF	TGTGCCAGCAGCTCCCTCTTGGGGGGGCGAGGAAACACCATATATTTT	TRBV28	TRBJ1-3	NA	NA
CASSLVGVEQYF	TGTGCCAGCAGCTTAGTAGGGGTCGAGCAGTACTTC	TRBV11-2	TRBJ2-7	NA	NA
CAISATLATDEQYF	TGTGCCATCAGTGCAACACTAGCTACCGACGAGCAGTACTTC	TRBV10-3	TRBJ2-7	few	NA
CASRGGGTGRNEQFF	TGTGCCAGTAGGGGGGGAGGGACAGGGAGGAATGAGCAGTTCTTC	TRBV19	TRBJ2-1	NA	TRBD1
CAWRNGQGGCEQYF	TGTGCCTGGAGGAATGGGCAGGGAGGATGCGAGCAGTACTTC	TRBV30	TRBJ2-7	NA	NA
CASTQREQYF	TGTGCCAGCACCCAGCGTGAGCAGTACTTC	TRBV2	TRBJ2-5	NA	NA
CASRKGAGTEAFF	TGTGCCAGCAGGAAGGGGGCAGGCACTGAAGCTTTCTTT	TRBV6-4	TRBJ1-1	NA	TRBD1
CASSEEDRAGGPLHF	TGTGCCAGCAGTGAGGAGGACAGGGCCGGGGGGCCCCTCCACTTT	TRBV2	TRBJ1-6	NA	TRBD1
CASQGTGPYEQYF	TGTGCCAGTCAGGGGACAGGGCCTTACGAGCAGTACTTC	TRBV28	TRBJ2-7	few	TRBD1
CASSQAGPGQVYQPQHF	TGCGCCAGCAGCCAAGCCGGACCGGGACAAGTCTATCAGCCCCAGCATTTT	TRBV4-1	TRBJ1-5	NA	NA
CASSQERDRGAYNEQFF	TGTGCCAGCAGCCAAGAGAGGGATCGGGGGGCCTACAATGAGCAGTTCTTC	TRBV4-2	TRBJ2-1	NA	TRBD2